This entry concerns a single TCR beta chain. This specimen comes from a study of blood T cell repertoires in COVID-19. In the study overall: The United States, Italy and Spain provided the acute and convalescent COVID-19 samples.

The germline V and J ends were trimmed by 4 bases and 1 base, with 7 bases remaining between them. Germline V gene lookup returns CDR1 SEHNR and CDR2 FQNEAQ (reference sequence). This CDR3 has 13 residues. Some clones are missing from TCRdb's copy, which holds only in-frame ones; the method was immunoSEQ multiplex PCR. This sample carries 60,000 to 80,000 clones, around nine tenths of them seen once, and the ten largest clones take roughly 0.58%. The chain has TRBV7-9 and TRBJ1-1; no reliable D call. This TCR derives from a man aged 55-75 years with acute or convalescent COVID-19. The sequenced sample consisted of peripheral blood. The CDR3 DNA follows: TGTGCCAGCAGCTACACCGAGAACACTGAAGCTTTCTTT. This encodes CASSYTENTEAFF.